This note documents a single T cell receptor beta chain sequence. Its antigen is unknown. TCRdb's copy holds only in-frame clones and misses some; the assay was immunoSEQ multiplex PCR. In the table there are around 66,000 clones, approximately 92% of which are singletons. This entry is derived from a study of T cells after posttransplantation cyclophosphamide. Study findings and constraints: Later post-transplant blood repertoires were often dominated by donor CD8+ memory clones. Tissue-infiltrating T cells from skin or gut overlapped little with blood T cells.

This CDR3 spans 12 amino acids. Between the trimmed V and J ends, which lost 4 bases and 3 bases, there was a span of 4 bases. CDR1 SGHNT and CDR2 YYREEE come from the germline V gene (reference sequence). Peripheral blood was collected from the related graft donor on the marrow donation day. Sequencing was performed on PBMCs. The chain is built from TRBV5-4 and TRBJ2-2, with D uncertain. This sequence was found in a woman younger than 45 in good health and a related stem cell transplant donor. DNA for the CDR3: TGTGCCAGCAGCCTGGACACCGGGGAGCTGTTTTTT. The encoded protein is CASSLDTGELFF.